The 6 T cell receptor beta chains presented below share a single source sample, sequenced in a study of beta chain features in type 1 diabetes. General study points: The study found moderately but significantly shorter TCRB CDR3s in all four CD4+ subsets of Type 1 diabetes patients.

No antigen has been assigned to these receptors. The authors reverse transcribed all of the isolated RNA, so sequencing captured expressed TCRB transcripts. Clones were read by immunoSEQ multiplex PCR, and TCRdb kept only the in-frame ones, dropping some. Among around 160,000 clones listed, roughly 65% were seen once. The sample consisted of naive CD4+ T cells from blood. These receptors all come from a man aged 30 to 45 with type 1 diabetes.

This clone was seen only once. The chain carries TRBV27 and TRBJ2-3; D gene uncertain. This CDR3 spans 14 amino acids. V shed 1 base and J shed 1 base, with 6 bases lying between them. Germline V gene sequence: CDR1 MNHEY, CDR2 SMNVEV (reference sequence). The CDR3, as DNA: TGTGCCAGCAGTTTATATCCGGGCACAGATACGCAGTATTTT. Translation gives CASSLYPGTDTQYF.

This clone showed up just a few times. V is TRBV4-1 and J is TRBJ2-7, with a tentative D call TRBD2 (6 bases). The CDR3 is 15 residues long. Per germline, CDR1 MGHRA and CDR2 YSYEKL. Trimming removed 3 bases from V and 2 bases from J, with 14 bases in between. CDR3 region: CASSHMGLGAYEQYF. DNA for the CDR3: TGCGCCAGCAGCCATATGGGACTTGGGGCCTACGAGCAGTACTTC.

V gene TRBV9 combines with J gene TRBJ2-7, with 9 bases matching TRBD1. The length of the CDR3 is 15 residues. Per germline, CDR1 SGDLS and CDR2 YYNGEE. V was pared by 4 bases and J by 2 bases, with 7 bases of the junction left unmatched. CDR3 coding DNA: TGTGCCAGCAGCCCGAGGACAGGGGAGACCTACGAGCAGTACTTC. Protein: CASSPRTGETYEQYF.

There are a few counts of this clone. This chain links TRBV2 with TRBJ2-5, with 8 positions matching TRBD2. Per germline, CDR1 SNHLY and CDR2 FYNNEI. V was clipped by 5 bases and J by 7 bases; unmatched bases: 6. This CDR3 has 13 amino acids. The CDR3 here is CASSMGLGRTQYF. CDR3 DNA sequence: TGTGCCAGCAGTATGGGACTAGGAAGGACCCAGTACTTC.

The chain has TRBV11-2 and TRBJ2-7, with D hard to call. Per the germline V gene, CDR1 is SGHAT and CDR2 is FQNNGV. V lost 1 base and J lost 3, with 10 bases in between. The CDR3 contains 14 residues. CDR3: CASSLAWQIYEQYF. The CDR3 region has the DNA TGTGCCAGCAGCTTAGCGTGGCAGATCTACGAGCAGTACTTC. Complete variable domain (other parts from reference TRBV11-2 and TRBJ2-7): EAGVAQSPRYKIIEKRQSVAFWCNPISGHATLYWYQQILGQGPKLLIQFQNNGVVDDSQLPKDRFSAERLKGVDSTLKIQPAKLEDSAVYLCASSLAWQIYEQYFGPGTRLTVT.

The V call is TRBV13, the J call TRBJ2-6; perhaps TRBD2 as D (5 bases). V lost 5 bases to trimming and J lost 2 bases, with 10 bases between them. Per germline, CDR1 PRHDT and CDR2 FYEKMQ (reference sequence). The CDR3 loop spans 15 amino acids. The CDR3 nucleotides read TGTGCCAGCAGCCGGCGGGCTCCTGGGGCCAACGTCCTGACTTTC. Amino acid sequence: CASSRRAPGANVLTF.